The present T cell receptor (beta chain) was sequenced within a study of blood T cell repertoires in COVID-19. The method was immunoSEQ multiplex PCR; TCRdb's version includes in-frame clones alone and lacks a portion of them. The sample includes 100,000 to 150,000 clones, 86% of them seen just once. V was cut by 3 bases and J by 4 bases, with 15 bases left in between. The germline gives CDR1 MDHEN, CDR2 SYDVKM. The CDR3 runs 15 residues. Seattle's cohort entered during active infection and was followed longitudinally. The specimen was peripheral blood. The sequence derives from a woman in her seventies with COVID-19, enrolled during active disease. This chain uses TRBV28 with TRBJ1-2; D gene ambiguous. CDR3 region: CASSLRGFGSYGYTF. CDR3 nucleotides: TGTGCCAGCAGTTTGAGAGGTTTTGGGAGCTATGGCTACACCTTC.